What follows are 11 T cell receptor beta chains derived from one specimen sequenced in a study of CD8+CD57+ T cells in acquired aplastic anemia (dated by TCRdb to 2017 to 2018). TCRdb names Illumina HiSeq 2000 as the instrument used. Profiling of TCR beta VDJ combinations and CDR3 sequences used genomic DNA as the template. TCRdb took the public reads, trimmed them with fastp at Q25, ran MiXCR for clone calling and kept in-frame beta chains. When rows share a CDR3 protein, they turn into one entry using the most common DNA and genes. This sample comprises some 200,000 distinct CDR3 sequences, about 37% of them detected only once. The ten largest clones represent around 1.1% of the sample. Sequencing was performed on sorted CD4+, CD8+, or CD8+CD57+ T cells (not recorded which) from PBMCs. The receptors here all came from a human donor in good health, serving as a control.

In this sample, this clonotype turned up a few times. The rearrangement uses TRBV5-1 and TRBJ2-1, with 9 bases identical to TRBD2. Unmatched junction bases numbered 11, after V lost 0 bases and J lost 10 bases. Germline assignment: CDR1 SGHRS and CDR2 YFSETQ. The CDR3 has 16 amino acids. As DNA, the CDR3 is TGCGCCAGCAGCTTGGGGAGTAGCGGGAGTACTCTGGAGCAGTTCTTC. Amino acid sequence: CASSLGSSGSTLEQFF.

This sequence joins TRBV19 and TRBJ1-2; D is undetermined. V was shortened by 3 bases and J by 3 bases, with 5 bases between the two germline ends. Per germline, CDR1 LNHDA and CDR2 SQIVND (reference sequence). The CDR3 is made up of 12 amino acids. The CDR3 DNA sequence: TGTGCCAGTAGTATGCATGACTATGGCTACACCTTC. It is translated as CASSMHDYGYTF.

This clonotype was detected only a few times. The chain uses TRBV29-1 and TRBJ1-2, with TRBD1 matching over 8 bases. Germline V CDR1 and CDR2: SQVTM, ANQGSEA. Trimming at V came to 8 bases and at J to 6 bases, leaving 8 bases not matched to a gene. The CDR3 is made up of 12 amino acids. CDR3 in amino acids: CSTDRGNNGYTF. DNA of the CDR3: TGCAGCACTGACAGGGGTAATAATGGCTACACCTTC. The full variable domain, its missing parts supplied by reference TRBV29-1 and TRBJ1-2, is SAVISQKPSRDICQRGTSLTIQCQVDSQVTMMFWYRQQPGQSLTLIATANQGSEATYESGFVIDKFPISRPNLTFSTLTVSNMSPEDSSIYLCSTDRGNNGYTFGSGTRLTVV.

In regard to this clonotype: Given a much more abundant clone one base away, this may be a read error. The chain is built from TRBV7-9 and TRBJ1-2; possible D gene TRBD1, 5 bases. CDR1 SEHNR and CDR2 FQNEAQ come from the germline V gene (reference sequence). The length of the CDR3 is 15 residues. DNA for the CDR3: TGTGCCGGCAGCTTGGCGATAGGGACCTACTATGGCTACACCTTC. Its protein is CAGSLAIGTYYGYTF.

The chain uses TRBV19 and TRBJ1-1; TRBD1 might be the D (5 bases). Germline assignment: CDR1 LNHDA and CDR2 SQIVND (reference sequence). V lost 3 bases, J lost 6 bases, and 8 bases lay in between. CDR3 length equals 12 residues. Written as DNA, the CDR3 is TGTGCCAGTAGTATCACAGGAGCTGAAGCTTTCTTT. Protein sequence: CASSITGAEAFF.

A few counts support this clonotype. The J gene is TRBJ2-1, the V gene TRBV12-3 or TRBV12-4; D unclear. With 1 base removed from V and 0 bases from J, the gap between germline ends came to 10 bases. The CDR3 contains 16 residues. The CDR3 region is CASSLGSTGSYNEQFF. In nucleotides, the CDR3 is TGTGCCAGCAGTTTAGGTAGTACTGGCTCCTACAATGAGCAGTTCTTC.

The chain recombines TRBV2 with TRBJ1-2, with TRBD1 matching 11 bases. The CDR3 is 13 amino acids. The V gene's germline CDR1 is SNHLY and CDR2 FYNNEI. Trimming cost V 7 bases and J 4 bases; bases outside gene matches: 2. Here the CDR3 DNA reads TGTGCCAGCATGGACAGGGGGCCCTATGGCTACACCTTC. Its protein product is CASMDRGPYGYTF. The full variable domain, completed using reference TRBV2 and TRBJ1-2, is EPEVTQTPSHQVTQMGQEVILRCVPISNHLYFYWYRQILGQKVEFLVSFYNNEISEKSEIFDDQFSVERPDGSNFTLKIRSTKLEDSAMYFCASMDRGPYGYTFGSGTRLTVV.

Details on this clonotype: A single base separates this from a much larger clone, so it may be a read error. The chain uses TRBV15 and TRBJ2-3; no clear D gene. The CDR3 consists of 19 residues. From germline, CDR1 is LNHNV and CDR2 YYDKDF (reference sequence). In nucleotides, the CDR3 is TGTGCCGCCAGCAGAGATTTCGGCAGGCAAGGTGATTACGCAGATACGCAGTATTTT. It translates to CAASRDFGRQGDYADTQYF.

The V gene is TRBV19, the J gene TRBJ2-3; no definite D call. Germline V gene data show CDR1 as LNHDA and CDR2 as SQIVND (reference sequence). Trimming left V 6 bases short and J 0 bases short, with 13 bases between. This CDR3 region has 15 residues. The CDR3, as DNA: TGTGCCAGTAGGAAGAGAGAACAGAGCACAGATACGCAGTATTTT. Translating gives CASRKREQSTDTQYF.

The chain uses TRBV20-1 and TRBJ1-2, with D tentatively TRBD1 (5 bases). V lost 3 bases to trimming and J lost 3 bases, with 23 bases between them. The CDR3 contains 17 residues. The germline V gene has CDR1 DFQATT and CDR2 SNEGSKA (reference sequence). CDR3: CSASHLFGAAADYGYTF. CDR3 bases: TGCAGTGCTAGCCATTTATTTGGGGCGGCGGCTGACTATGGCTACACCTTC.

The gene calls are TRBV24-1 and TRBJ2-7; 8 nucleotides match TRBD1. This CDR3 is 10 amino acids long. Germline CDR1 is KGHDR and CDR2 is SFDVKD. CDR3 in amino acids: CWTGSYEQYF. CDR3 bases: TGTTGGACAGGGTCCTACGAGCAGTACTTC.